This T cell receptor beta chain was sequenced in a study of cytomegalovirus exposure and HLA in healthy donors. At the level of the study: The same platform as the approximately 670 first-cohort repertoires was used for the roughly 130 validation repertoires, a later analysis reported. General study findings and limits: Subsequent analysis showed first-cohort TCR clusters tending to co-occur in 120 validation repertoires.

Clones were sequenced by immunoSEQ multiplex PCR, and TCRdb holds only the in-frame ones, with some missing. The data show roughly 150,000 clones, 86% seen once. Regarding this clone: Its antigen is as yet unknown.

The CDR3 runs 15 residues. The germline CDR1 and CDR2 sequences are SEHNR and FQNEAQ (reference sequence). V lost 0 bases, J lost 4 bases, and 9 bases lay in between. This clonotype was obtained from a woman between 18 and 29 years old in good health and CMV-seronegative. This chain links TRBV7-9 with TRBJ2-2, with no clear D. The sequencing sample was made of PBMCs. The CDR3 loop is CASSLAGGPTGELFF. In nucleotides, the CDR3 is TGTGCCAGCAGCTTAGCGGGTGGGCCCACCGGGGAGCTGTTTTTT. The full variable domain, its missing parts supplied by reference TRBV7-9 and TRBJ2-2, is DTGVSQNPRHKITKRGQNVTFRCDPISEHNRLYWYRQTLGQGPEFLTYFQNEAQLEKSRLLSDRFSAERPKGSFSTLEIQRTEQGDSAMYLCASSLAGGPTGELFFGEGSRLTVL.